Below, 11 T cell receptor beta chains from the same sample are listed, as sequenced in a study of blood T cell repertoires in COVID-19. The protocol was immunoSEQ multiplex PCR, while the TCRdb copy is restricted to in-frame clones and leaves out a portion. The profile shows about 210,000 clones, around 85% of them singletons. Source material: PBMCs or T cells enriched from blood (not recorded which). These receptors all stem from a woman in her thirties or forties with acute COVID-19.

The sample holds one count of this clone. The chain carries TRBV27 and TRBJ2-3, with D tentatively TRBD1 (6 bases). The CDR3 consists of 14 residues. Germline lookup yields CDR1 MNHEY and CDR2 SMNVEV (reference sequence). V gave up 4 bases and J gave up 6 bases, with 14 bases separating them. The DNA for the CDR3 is TGTGCCAGCAGTTGGACAGATCCTCCGGATACGCAGTATTTT. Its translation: CASSWTDPPDTQYF.

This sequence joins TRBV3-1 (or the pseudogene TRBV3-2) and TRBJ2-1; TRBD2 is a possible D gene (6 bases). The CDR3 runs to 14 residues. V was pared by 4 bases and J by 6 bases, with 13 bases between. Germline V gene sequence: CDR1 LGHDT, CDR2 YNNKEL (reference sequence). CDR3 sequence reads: CASSPGLPLNEQFF. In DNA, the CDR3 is TGTGCCAGCAGCCCGGGACTCCCCCTCAATGAGCAGTTCTTC.

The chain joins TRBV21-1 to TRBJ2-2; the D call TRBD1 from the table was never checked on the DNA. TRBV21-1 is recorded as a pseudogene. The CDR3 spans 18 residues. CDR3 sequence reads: CASSKAGPGVPNTGELFF. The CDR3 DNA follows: TGTGCCAGCAGCAAAGCGGGACCAGGGGTCCCGAACACCGGGGAGCTGTTTTTT.

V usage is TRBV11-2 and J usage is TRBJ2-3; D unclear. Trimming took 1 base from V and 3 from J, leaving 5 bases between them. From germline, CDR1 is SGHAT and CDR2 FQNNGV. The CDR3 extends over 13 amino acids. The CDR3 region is CASSLVSTDTQYF. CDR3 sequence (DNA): TGTGCCAGCAGCTTAGTTTCAACAGATACGCAGTATTTT. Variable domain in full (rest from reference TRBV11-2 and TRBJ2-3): EAGVAQSPRYKIIEKRQSVAFWCNPISGHATLYWYQQILGQGPKLLIQFQNNGVVDDSQLPKDRFSAERLKGVDSTLKIQPAKLEDSAVYLCASSLVSTDTQYFGPGTRLTVL.

For the CDR3, the DNA is TGTGCCAGCAGCTTAGAGAGCTCTGGAAACACCATATATTTT. Amino acids: CASSLESSGNTIYF. The chain employs TRBV11-2 and TRBJ1-3; unclear D gene. CDR3 size: 14 residues. V dropped 0 bases and J dropped 0 bases, with 3 bases sitting between them. Germline V gene sequence: CDR1 SGHAT, CDR2 FQNNGV.

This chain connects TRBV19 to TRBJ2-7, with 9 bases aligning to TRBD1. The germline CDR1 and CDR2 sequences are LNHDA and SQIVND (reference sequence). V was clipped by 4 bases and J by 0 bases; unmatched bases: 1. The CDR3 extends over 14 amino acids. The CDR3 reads CASSRGQGSYEQYF. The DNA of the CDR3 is TGTGCCAGTAGTAGGGGACAGGGCTCCTACGAGCAGTACTTC.

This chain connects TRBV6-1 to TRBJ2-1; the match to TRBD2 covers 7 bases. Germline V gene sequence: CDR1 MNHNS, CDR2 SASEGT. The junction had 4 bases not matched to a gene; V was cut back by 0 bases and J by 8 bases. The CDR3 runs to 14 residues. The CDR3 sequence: CASSEAAGVDEQFF. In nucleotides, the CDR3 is TGTGCCAGCAGTGAAGCGGCGGGAGTGGATGAGCAGTTCTTC.

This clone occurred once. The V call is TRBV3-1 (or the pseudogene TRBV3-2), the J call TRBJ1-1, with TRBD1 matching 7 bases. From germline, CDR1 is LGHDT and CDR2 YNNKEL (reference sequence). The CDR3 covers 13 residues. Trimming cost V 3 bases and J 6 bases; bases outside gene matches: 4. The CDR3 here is CASSQNDRAEAFF. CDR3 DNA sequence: TGTGCCAGCAGCCAGAACGACAGGGCTGAAGCTTTCTTT.

CDR3 nucleotide sequence: TGTGCCAGCAGCCCGGACATCCACGAGCAGTACTTC. It is translated as CASSPDIHEQYF. The J gene is TRBJ2-7, the V gene TRBV3-1 (or the pseudogene TRBV3-2); a weak D match, TRBD1 (5 bases). This CDR3 is built from 12 residues. Trimming stripped 4 bases from V and 5 bases from J, with 9 bases between. Germline CDR1 LGHDT, CDR2 YNNKEL (reference sequence).

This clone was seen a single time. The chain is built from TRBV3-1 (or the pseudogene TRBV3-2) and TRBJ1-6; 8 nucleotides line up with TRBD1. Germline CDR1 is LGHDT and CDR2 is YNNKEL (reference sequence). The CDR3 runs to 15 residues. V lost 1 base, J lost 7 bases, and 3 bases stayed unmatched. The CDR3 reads CASSQAGQGNSPLHF. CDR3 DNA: TGTGCCAGCAGCCAAGCCGGACAGGGAAATTCACCCCTCCACTTT.

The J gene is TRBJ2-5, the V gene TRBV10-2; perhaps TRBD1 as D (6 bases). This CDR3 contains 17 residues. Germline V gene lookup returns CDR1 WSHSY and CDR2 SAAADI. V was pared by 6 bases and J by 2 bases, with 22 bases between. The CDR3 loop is CASSVGWGQGRQETQYF. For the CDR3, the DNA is TGCGCCAGCAGCGTAGGGTGGGGGCAGGGGCGACAAGAGACCCAGTACTTC.